This T cell receptor (beta chain) emerged from a study of cytomegalovirus exposure and HLA in healthy donors. The sample holds one count of this clone. PCR primers comprised 60 Vbeta and 13 Jbeta primers. This table comes from immunoSEQ multiplex PCR, and its TCRdb copy is limited to in-frame clones, with some not included. The sample carries 100,000 to 150,000 clones, 70% to 85% recorded once. Trimming left V 0 bases short and J 0 bases short, with 6 bases between. Germline V CDR1 and CDR2: SGHRS, YFSETQ. This CDR3 contains 15 residues. Sequenced material: PBMCs. This TCR came from a male donor in good health and CMV-seropositive. The gene calls are TRBV5-1 and TRBJ2-2; no clear D gene. CDR3 sequence: CASSLGVANTGELFF. The CDR3 DNA reads as TGCGCCAGCAGCTTGGGCGTAGCGAACACCGGGGAGCTGTTTTTT.